The entry that follows covers one T cell receptor (beta chain) sequence. This clonotype was picked up many times. It has no known antigen specificity. No much larger clone is present one base from it, and per-base qualities are unavailable. The data derive from a study of T cell repertoires in cytomegalovirus infection (dated by TCRdb to about 2019). Looking at the study overall: The HLA type of each donor mattered for the analysis, because public TCR beta signatures pointed to carriage of CMV infection along with the matching HLA type. Paper-wide results and their limitations: The ex vivo response was dominated by HLA-C-restricted CMV-specific TCR beta clonotypes, and the single most frequent clonotype in two of eight donors was supplied by these HLA-C-restricted clonotypes. In both this cohort and an independent cohort of some 350 donors, the cumulative frequency of public TCR beta family members distinguished carriers of CMV infection plus the relevant HLA type.

The germline V gene (reference sequence) sets CDR1 to SEHNR and CDR2 to FQNEAQ. Clipping removes 6 bases from V and 5 bases from J, with 3 as the unmatched junction base count. Taken from cysteine to phenylalanine, the CDR3 has 13 residues. Only the CDR3 portion is preserved as DNA: 39 bases, with reading frame beginning at the first base. This sample was sequenced with an Illumina HiSeq 1500. TCRdb reran the public reads through fastp at Q25 and MiXCR, keeping productive beta chains. Every CDR3 protein is listed once, alongside the most common genes and DNA of its rows. For this sample the table gives about 490,000 distinct CDR3 sequences, of which about 15% were detected only once. Together, the top ten hold 20% to 30% of the sample.

The sequenced sample was CD8+ T cells from PBMCs. The sequence was collected from a human donor in good health (CMV status not recorded). Some clones in this sample may be carry-over from other donors' samples. Recombination connected TRBV7-9 to TRBJ1-1; TRBD1 agrees with 10 junctional bases. The CDR3 reads CASSSDRGTEAFF. The DNA sequence is given as TGTGCCAGCAGTTCGGACAGGGGGACTGAAGCTTTCTTT.